Listed below are T cell receptor beta chains from one sample, sequenced in a study of T cell clusters in autoimmune cytopenias. TCRdb re-called the multiplex PCR reads; one entry per CDR3 protein, DNA not given. This sample's clone table lists about 6,100 distinct CDR3 sequences. These data are also associated with another study on T cell repertoires in aging, cancer and after chemotherapy.

The sample consisted of peripheral blood. The receptor source for this set is a human donor in good health. Each CDR3 is given with its conserved first and last residue. Fields, in order: clone size, V gene, J gene, CDR3 protein. Size values are once, few and many counts, or a class for expanded clones, and some rows have none.

clone size: medium-sized
V gene: TRBV27
J gene: TRBJ2-1
CDR3 protein: CASNGGDPSYNEQFF

clone size: medium-sized
V gene: TRBV15
J gene: TRBJ2-1
CDR3 protein: CATTPGEGSYNEQFF

clone size: medium-sized
V gene: TRBV27
J gene: TRBJ1-2
CDR3 protein: CASSPGRVDYGYTF

clone size: medium-sized
V gene: TRBV10-3
J gene: TRBJ2-2
CDR3 protein: CAISTQTDTGELFF

clone size: .
V gene: TRBV6-4
J gene: TRBJ2-3
CDR3 protein: CASRSLAGERDTQYF

clone size: medium-sized
V gene: TRBV27
J gene: TRBJ2-6
CDR3 protein: CASSLPRLLSGANVLTF

clone size: .
V gene: TRBV7-9
J gene: TRBJ1-2
CDR3 protein: CASKGAPNYGYTF

clone size: .
V gene: TRBV20-1
J gene: TRBJ2-1
CDR3 protein: CSAGRVPYNEQFF

clone size: .
V gene: TRBV7-9
J gene: TRBJ1-3
CDR3 protein: CASSTQNPGNTIYF

clone size: .
V gene: TRBV5-6
J gene: TRBJ1-1
CDR3 protein: CASSLGTYTEAFF

clone size: medium-sized
V gene: TRBV19
J gene: TRBJ1-2
CDR3 protein: CASSVSGAPGYGYTF

clone size: medium-sized
V gene: TRBV29-1
J gene: TRBJ2-7
CDR3 protein: CSVDFGQGKYF

clone size: medium-sized
V gene: TRBV19
J gene: TRBJ1-5
CDR3 protein: CASSIDLPATQPQHF

clone size: medium-sized
V gene: TRBV27
J gene: TRBJ1-1
CDR3 protein: CASSLRQDGNTEAFF

clone size: medium-sized
V gene: TRBV27
J gene: TRBJ2-2
CDR3 protein: CASSFAREGSGELFF

clone size: .
V gene: TRBV20-1
J gene: TRBJ1-5
CDR3 protein: CSARDLRVVGNQPQHF

clone size: medium-sized
V gene: TRBV7-2
J gene: TRBJ1-2
CDR3 protein: CASSLGGRDGYTF

clone size: .
V gene: TRBV30
J gene: TRBJ1-1
CDR3 protein: CAWSVKEGAAFF

clone size: .
V gene: TRBV28
J gene: TRBJ1-1
CDR3 protein: CASSLLWTGAVNTEAFF

clone size: .
V gene: TRBV4-3
J gene: TRBJ2-5
CDR3 protein: CASSQDTSRETQYF

clone size: .
V gene: TRBV4-2
J gene: TRBJ2-5
CDR3 protein: CASSQGGDSGGQETQYF

clone size: .
V gene: TRBV4-3
J gene: TRBJ2-3
CDR3 protein: CASSQAGARGGRGDTQYF

clone size: medium-sized
V gene: TRBV12-3/TRBV12-4
J gene: TRBJ1-3
CDR3 protein: CASSPQGSGNTIYF

clone size: .
V gene: TRBV6-2/TRBV6-3
J gene: TRBJ1-6
CDR3 protein: CASRGQGRSPLHF

clone size: .
V gene: TRBV20-1
J gene: TRBJ2-3
CDR3 protein: CSHSGGYTDTQYF

clone size: medium-sized
V gene: TRBV18
J gene: TRBJ1-1
CDR3 protein: CASSPGRESVTEAFF

clone size: .
V gene: TRBV11-1
J gene: TRBJ2-5
CDR3 protein: CDSSRDSGKETQYF

clone size: .
V gene: TRBV5-1
J gene: TRBJ1-1
CDR3 protein: CASSLGPFNAEAFF

clone size: medium-sized
V gene: TRBV15
J gene: TRBJ2-5
CDR3 protein: CATSRDWRETQYF

clone size: medium-sized
V gene: TRBV29-1
J gene: TRBJ1-5
CDR3 protein: CSVGTGLSNQPQHF

clone size: medium-sized
V gene: TRBV15
J gene: TRBJ2-2
CDR3 protein: CATSRDRYLNTGELFF

clone size: .
V gene: TRBV20-1
J gene: TRBJ1-4
CDR3 protein: CSAMGASNEKLFF

clone size: medium-sized
V gene: TRBV5-6
J gene: TRBJ1-2
CDR3 protein: CASSLDSVRGYTF

clone size: large
V gene: TRBV29-1
J gene: TRBJ2-3
CDR3 protein: CSVDQWDTQYF

clone size: .
V gene: TRBV18
J gene: TRBJ1-6
CDR3 protein: CASSPKGASNSPLHF

clone size: .
V gene: TRBV6-5
J gene: TRBJ2-5
CDR3 protein: CASSSVSGGVETQYF

clone size: .
V gene: TRBV24-1
J gene: TRBJ2-2
CDR3 protein: CASSGGTSTGELFF

clone size: .
V gene: TRBV14
J gene: TRBJ1-1
CDR3 protein: CASSQRTANTEAFF

clone size: medium-sized
V gene: TRBV7-2
J gene: TRBJ1-5
CDR3 protein: CASSPLGQGGNQPQHF

clone size: medium-sized
V gene: TRBV6-5
J gene: TRBJ2-1
CDR3 protein: CASSVSGGGSYNEQFF

clone size: medium-sized
V gene: TRBV5-6
J gene: TRBJ1-3
CDR3 protein: CASSLDLNSGNTIYF

clone size: medium-sized
V gene: TRBV30
J gene: TRBJ1-2
CDR3 protein: CAWIAVGGYTF

clone size: medium-sized
V gene: TRBV19
J gene: TRBJ2-2
CDR3 protein: CASNWAAGELFF

clone size: medium-sized
V gene: TRBV19
J gene: TRBJ1-1
CDR3 protein: CASSIGRRTITNTEAFF

clone size: medium-sized
V gene: TRBV6-1
J gene: TRBJ2-3
CDR3 protein: CASSLGLDPSTDTQYF